This TCR beta chain is from a study of technical replicates of blood from several donors. The table came from immunoSEQ multiplex PCR; TCRdb's copy has only in-frame clones and leaves some out. The sample lists approximately 70,000 clones; about 97% were seen once. Germline CDR1 and CDR2: SGHAT and FQNNGV. V shed 7 bases and J 0 bases; nucleotides not matched to a gene: 14. The CDR3 runs 17 residues. The sequenced material came from T cells isolated from PBMCs. This receptor was obtained from a human donor in good health. The chain joins TRBV11-2 to TRBJ1-2, with 7 bases fitting TRBD1. CDR3 residues: CASTSGRQGRPNYGYTF. The CDR3, as DNA: TGTGCCAGCACCTCCGGGCGACAGGGACGCCCTAACTATGGCTACACCTTC.